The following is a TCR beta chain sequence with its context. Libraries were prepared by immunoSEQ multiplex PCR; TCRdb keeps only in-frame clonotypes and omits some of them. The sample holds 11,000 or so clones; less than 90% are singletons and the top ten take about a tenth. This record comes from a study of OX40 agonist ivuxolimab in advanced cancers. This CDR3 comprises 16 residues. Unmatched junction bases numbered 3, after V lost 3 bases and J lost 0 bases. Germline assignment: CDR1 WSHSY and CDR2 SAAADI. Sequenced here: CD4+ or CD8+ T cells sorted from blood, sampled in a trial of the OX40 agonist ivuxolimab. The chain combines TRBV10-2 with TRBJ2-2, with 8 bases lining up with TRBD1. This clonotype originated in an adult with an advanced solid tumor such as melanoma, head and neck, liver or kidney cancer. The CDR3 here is CASSDPTGANTGELFF. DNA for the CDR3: TGCGCCAGCAGTGACCCGACAGGGGCGAACACCGGGGAGCTGTTTTTT.